The source of this T cell receptor beta chain is a study of blood T cell repertoires in COVID-19. Across the study: Researchers got acute and convalescent COVID-19 samples from the United States, Italy and Spain. PBMCs, B-cell-depleted T cells, or T cells were the source of the cDNA or gDNA that made up the material.

Germline loops: CDR1 SGHAT, CDR2 FQNNGV. After removal of 5 bases from V and 3 bases from J, the junction contained 8 bases not matched to a gene. This CDR3 comprises 15 residues. Per the original data handling: Estimates of nucleated cell counts were drawn from the amplification of reference gene primers. Using immunoSEQ multiplex PCR, the repertoire was profiled, and TCRdb retains in-frame clones only, with some absent. That table furnishes V, J and clone size, whereas the DNA furnished D and trimming. The table records around 70,000 clones, about 83% of them present only once. The sample was peripheral blood. This clonotype was sampled from a human donor in a cohort sampled during active COVID-19. The chain couples TRBV11-2 to TRBJ2-3; TRBD1 aligns across 7 bases. The CDR3 bases are TGTGCCAGCAGCCCGACAGGGACGTGGACAGATACGCAGTATTTT. Its protein product is CASSPTGTWTDTQYF. The whole variable domain, filled in from reference TRBV11-2 and TRBJ2-3, reads EAGVAQSPRYKIIEKRQSVAFWCNPISGHATLYWYQQILGQGPKLLIQFQNNGVVDDSQLPKDRFSAERLKGVDSTLKIQPAKLEDSAVYLCASSPTGTWTDTQYFGPGTRLTVL.